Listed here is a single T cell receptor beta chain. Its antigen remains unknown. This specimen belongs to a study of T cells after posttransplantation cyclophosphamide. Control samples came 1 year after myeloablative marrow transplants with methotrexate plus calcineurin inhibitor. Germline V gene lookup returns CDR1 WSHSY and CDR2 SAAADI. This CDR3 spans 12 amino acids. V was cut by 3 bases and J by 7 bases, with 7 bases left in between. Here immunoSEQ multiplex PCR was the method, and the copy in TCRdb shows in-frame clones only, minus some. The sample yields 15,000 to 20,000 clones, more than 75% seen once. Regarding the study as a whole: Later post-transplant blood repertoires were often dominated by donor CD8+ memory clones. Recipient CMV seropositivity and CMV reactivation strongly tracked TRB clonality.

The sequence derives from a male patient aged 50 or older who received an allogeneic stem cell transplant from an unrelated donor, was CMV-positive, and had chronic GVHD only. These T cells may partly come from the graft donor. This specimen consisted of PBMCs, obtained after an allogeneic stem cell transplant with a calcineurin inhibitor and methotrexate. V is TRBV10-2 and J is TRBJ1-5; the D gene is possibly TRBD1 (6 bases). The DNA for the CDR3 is TGCGCCAGCAGTGAAAGGGGGCAGCCCCAGCATTTT. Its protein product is CASSERGQPQHF.